Shown below are 17 T cell receptor beta chains from a single sample sequenced in a study of identifying expanded T cells in peripheral blood. Profiled with immunoSEQ multiplex PCR; TCRdb holds only in-frame clones, not every one. The data contain roughly 84,000 clones, about 90% of them singletons. Source material: blood. The receptor set was obtained from a person aged 18 to 70 in good health.

In its sample, this clone was seen a few times. The rearrangement joins TRBV27 to TRBJ2-1; tentative D call: TRBD2 (5 bases). From germline, CDR1 is MNHEY and CDR2 SMNVEV (reference sequence). This CDR3 comprises 18 residues. Trimming cost V 2 bases and J 9 bases, with 26 bases left between them. The CDR3 sequence is CASSLTPGRGFSLSEQFF. As DNA, the CDR3 is TGTGCCAGCAGTTTAACACCCGGCCGGGGTTTTAGTCTCAGTGAGCAGTTCTTC.

The V call is TRBV19, the J call TRBJ1-2, with D unclear. Germline-derived CDR1 and CDR2 are LNHDA and SQIVND (reference sequence). The CDR3 has 15 amino acids. V shed 3 bases and J shed 5 bases, with 16 bases lying between them. CDR3 region: CASSMEGIAVYGYTF. The CDR3 DNA follows: TGTGCCAGTAGTATGGAAGGGATTGCGGTTTATGGCTACACCTTC.

This clone was recorded once. Here the CDR3 reads CASSSGGGAQVRKLFF. The CDR3 DNA reads as TGTGCCAGCAGCTCCGGGGGCGGGGCTCAAGTCCGAAAACTGTTTTTT. The V and J genes are TRBV5-4 and TRBJ1-4, with D maybe TRBD1 (6 bases). This CDR3 is built from 16 residues. Trimming took off 3 bases at V and 10 bases at J, with 22 bases between the two ends. CDR1 is SGHNT and CDR2 is YYREEE in the germline V gene (reference sequence).

The rearrangement links TRBV29-1 to TRBJ2-7; tentative D call: TRBD1 (5 bases). Trimming pared 6 bases from V and 0 bases from J, leaving 9 bases between. This CDR3 spans 12 amino acids. Germline V gene data show CDR1 as SQVTM and CDR2 as ANQGSEA. The chain's CDR3 is CSVMTDSYEQYF. DNA of the CDR3: TGCAGCGTCATGACAGACTCCTACGAGCAGTACTTC.

The V and J genes are TRBV7-8 and TRBJ2-7; tentatively, D is TRBD2 (6 bases). V lost 6 bases and J 4 bases, leaving 16 bases between the germline ends. Germline CDR1 SGHVS, CDR2 FQNEAQ. The CDR3 extends over 14 amino acids. CDR3 DNA: TGTGCCAGCAGACCGGGAGTCGCCCCGTACGAGCAGTACTTC. Amino acids: CASRPGVAPYEQYF. The complete variable domain, with remaining parts taken from reference TRBV7-8 and TRBJ2-7, reads GAGVSQSPRYKVAKRGQDVALRCDPISGHVSLFWYQQALGQGPEFLTYFQNEAQLDKSGLPSDRFFAERPEGSVSTLKIQRTQQEDSAVYLCASRPGVAPYEQYFGPGTRLTVT.

Here the CDR3 DNA reads TGTGCCTGGAGTGTATATCGTGGAGGAAGCTCTGGAAACACCATATATTTT. Protein sequence: CAWSVYRGGSSGNTIYF. The rearrangement uses TRBV30 and TRBJ1-3; D uncertain. The CDR3 is 17 amino acids. The germline V and J ends were trimmed by 0 bases and 0 bases, with 15 bases remaining between them. The germline V gene has CDR1 GTSNPN and CDR2 SVGIG (reference sequence).

V and J are TRBV19 and TRBJ2-7; 9 positions match TRBD1. Losses at the gene ends were 3 bases for V and 3 bases for J; bases not matched to a gene: 3. Germline values: CDR1 LNHDA, CDR2 SQIVND (reference sequence). This CDR3 region has 14 residues. CDR3 in amino acids: CASSMGQGYYEQYF. The CDR3 DNA reads TGTGCCAGTAGTATGGGACAGGGATACTACGAGCAGTACTTC.

The sample holds one count of this clone. This chain joins TRBV5-6 and TRBJ2-4; D is undetermined. V lost 0 bases, J lost 3 bases, and 7 bases lay in between. The CDR3 sequence is 14 residues long. Germline CDR1 SGHDT, CDR2 YYEEEE. The CDR3 bases are TGTGCCAGCAGCTTGGGACTCCGCAAAAACATTCAGTACTTC. It specifies CASSLGLRKNIQYF.

This chain links TRBV10-3 with TRBJ1-5; D not resolved. Germline-derived CDR1 and CDR2 are ENHRY and SYGVKD. V lost 3 bases and J lost 4, with 7 bases in between. The CDR3 runs 13 residues. This chain's CDR3 is CAISERTNQPQHF. DNA for the CDR3: TGTGCCATCAGTGAAAGGACGAATCAGCCCCAGCATTTT.

This clone has a handful of counts. The V call is TRBV2, the J call TRBJ1-2; D remains unclear. Germline loops: CDR1 SNHLY, CDR2 FYNNEI. With 3 bases removed from V and 7 bases from J, the gap between germline ends came to 9 bases. This CDR3 is built from 12 residues. The CDR3 coding sequence is TGTGCCAGCAGTGATCAACCGATTGGCTACACCTTC. Protein sequence: CASSDQPIGYTF.

The genes are TRBV7-3 and TRBJ1-2, with 7 positions matching TRBD1. Germline loops: CDR1 SGHTA, CDR2 FQGTGA. The CDR3 contains 13 residues. V dropped 4 bases and J dropped 10; count of bases not matched to a gene: 9. CDR3 region: CASSSHPQGNYTF. The DNA of the CDR3 is TGTGCCAGCAGCTCGCATCCACAGGGGAACTACACCTTC.

CDR3 region: CSVERSMNTEAFF. CDR3 nucleotides: TGCAGCGTTGAAAGGTCAATGAACACTGAAGCTTTCTTT. The chain combines TRBV29-1 with TRBJ1-1; D is ambiguous. Trimming took 2 bases from V and 0 from J, leaving 7 bases between them. The CDR3 contains 13 residues. Germline V gene sequence: CDR1 SQVTM, CDR2 ANQGSEA. Using reference TRBV29-1 and TRBJ1-1 for the parts outside the CDR3, the full variable domain is SAVISQKPSRDICQRGTSLTIQCQVDSQVTMMFWYRQQPGQSLTLIATANQGSEATYESGFVIDKFPISRPNLTFSTLTVSNMSPEDSSIYLCSVERSMNTEAFFGQGTRLTVV.

The V gene is TRBV13, the J gene TRBJ2-1; D is possibly TRBD2 (7 bases). Between the trimmed V and J ends, which lost 5 bases and 7 bases, there was a span of 18 bases. The CDR3 loop spans 15 amino acids. Germline CDR1 PRHDT, CDR2 FYEKMQ (reference sequence). The CDR3 spells CASSLRGGIGNEQFF. In nucleotides, the CDR3 is TGTGCCAGCAGCCTTAGGGGGGGCATTGGGAATGAGCAGTTCTTC.

This chain joins TRBV7-8 and TRBJ2-1; TRBD2 is a possible D gene (5 bases). Between the trimmed V and J ends, which lost 1 base and 7 bases, there was a span of 8 bases. Germline assignment: CDR1 SGHVS and CDR2 FQNEAQ. The CDR3 runs to 13 residues. The CDR3 spells CASSLVPGNEQFF. The CDR3, as DNA: TGTGCCAGCAGCTTAGTCCCGGGGAATGAGCAGTTCTTC.

The chain employs TRBV5-4 and TRBJ2-2; D gene unclear. The CDR3 consists of 15 residues. Trimming took off 5 bases at V and 3 bases at J, with 14 bases between the two ends. Germline assignment: CDR1 SGHNT and CDR2 YYREEE (reference sequence). The CDR3 DNA reads TGTGCCAGCAGTAGCAGCTACCTTGACACCGGGGAGCTGTTTTTT. Translated, it gives CASSSSYLDTGELFF. The full variable domain, rest sourced from reference TRBV5-4 and TRBJ2-2, is ETGVTQSPTHLIKTRGQQVTLRCSSQSGHNTVSWYQQALGQGPQFIFQYYREEENGRGNFPPRFSGLQFPNYSSELNVNALELDDSALYLCASSSSYLDTGELFFGEGSRLTVL.

This clone was detected only once. The gene calls are TRBV19 and TRBJ1-1; a weak D match, TRBD1 (6 bases). Trimming left V 6 bases short and J 4 bases short, with 21 bases between. This CDR3 is built from 16 residues. Per the germline V gene, CDR1 is LNHDA and CDR2 is SQIVND (reference sequence). As DNA, the CDR3 is TGTGCCAGTAGGGACGGACGGGGGCCACCGGGCACTGAAGCTTTCTTT. Translation gives CASRDGRGPPGTEAFF.

This rearrangement joins TRBV30 to TRBJ1-2; D gene uncertain. Germline V CDR1 and CDR2: GTSNPN, SVGIG (reference sequence). The V end lost 2 bases, the J end lost 4 bases, and 8 bases lay between the germline ends. CDR3 size: 12 residues. CDR3 region: CAWSMGSYGYTF. The CDR3 DNA reads TGTGCCTGGAGTATGGGCAGCTATGGCTACACCTTC.